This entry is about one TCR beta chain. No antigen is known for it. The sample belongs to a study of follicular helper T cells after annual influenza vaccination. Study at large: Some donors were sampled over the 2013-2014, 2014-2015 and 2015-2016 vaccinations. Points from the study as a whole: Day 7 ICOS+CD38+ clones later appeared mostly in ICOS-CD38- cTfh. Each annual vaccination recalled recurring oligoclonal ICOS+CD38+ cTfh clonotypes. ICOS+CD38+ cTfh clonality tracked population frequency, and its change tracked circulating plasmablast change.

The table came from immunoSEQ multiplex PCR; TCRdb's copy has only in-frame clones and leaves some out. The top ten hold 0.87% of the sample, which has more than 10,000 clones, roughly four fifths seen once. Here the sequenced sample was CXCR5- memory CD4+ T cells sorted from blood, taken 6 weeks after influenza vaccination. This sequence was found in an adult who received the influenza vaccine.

CDR3 DNA: TGTGCCAGCAGTGTGGGTGTGGGGGTTCGCACAGATACGCAGTATTTT. It encodes CASSVGVGVRTDTQYF. V is TRBV2 and J is TRBJ2-3; D tentatively reads TRBD1 or TRBD2 (5 bases each). Germline V gene data show CDR1 as SNHLY and CDR2 as FYNNEI. V was clipped by 4 bases and J by 1 base, with 15 bases between them. This CDR3 region has 16 residues.